The entry that follows covers one T cell receptor (beta chain) sequence. This entry is derived from a study of blood T cell repertoires in COVID-19. Background on the study: Material from acute and convalescent COVID-19 was sourced from the United States, Italy and Spain. T cells, B-cell-depleted T cells, or PBMCs provided the cDNA or gDNA that served as material.

The CDR3 extends over 13 amino acids. The germline V gene encodes CDR1 SGDLS and CDR2 YYNGEE. Trimming took off 10 bases at V and 7 bases at J, with 17 bases between the two ends. As originally analysed: For nucleated cells, counts were estimated from reference gene primer amplification. Sequencing was performed with immunoSEQ multiplex PCR; in TCRdb, only in-frame clones are kept and a portion is missing. For V, J and clone size, that table is used; D and trimming come from the DNA. This sample has some 51,000 clones, with 90% found just once. The sequence came from a man aged 35 to 55 with acute or convalescent COVID-19. This chain links TRBV9 with TRBJ1-4; tentatively, D is TRBD1 (5 bases). Sequenced input: peripheral blood. CDR3 sequence: CASQAGRGEKLFF. CDR3 bases: TGTGCCTCACAGGCGGGGCGAGGTGAAAAACTGTTTTTT.